This TCR beta chain was obtained from a study of cytomegalovirus exposure and HLA in healthy donors. Study conclusions and caveats: On later analysis, the bulk of CMV-associated TCR beta chains appeared to be HLA-restricted.

For this donor, CMV serostatus was not recorded. In the PCR, 60 Vbeta and 13 Jbeta primers were used. Measured with immunoSEQ multiplex PCR; TCRdb has only the in-frame clones, and not every one. The sample shows 130,000 to 150,000 clones, roughly 76% of them seen only once. Germline V lookup: CDR1 GTSNPN, CDR2 SVGIG (reference sequence). After removal of 3 bases from V and 8 bases from J, the junction contained 15 bases not matched to a gene. The CDR3 runs to 16 residues. A remark on this clone: What it recognizes is unknown.

The sequence came from a human donor in good health. This chain links TRBV30 with TRBJ1-2; 10 nucleotides line up with TRBD1. The sequencing sample was made of PBMCs. CDR3 bases: TGTGCCTGGAGGGCAGCCTGGGGACAGGGGAGATCAGGCTACACCTTC. Translating gives CAWRAAWGQGRSGYTF.